Each of the 15 T cell receptor beta chains below was sequenced from the same sample in a study of Graves' ophthalmopathy and Graves' hyperthyroidism. Using RNA transcripts, the TCR beta CDR3 regions were amplified. Following a first-round RT-PCR that used HTBI primers, a second-round multiplex PCR was carried out. TCRdb independently ran MiXCR on the multiplex PCR reads; one entry per CDR3 protein. The profile shows roughly 300,000 distinct CDR3 sequences, roughly 17% of them singletons. Sequences were obtained from peripheral blood. The receptors here all came from an adult man with Graves' ophthalmopathy.

The chain joins TRBV4-1 to TRBJ2-7, with TRBD2 identical over 7 bases. The J segment lost 6 bases and the V segment lost 1 base, leaving 12 bases of the junction unmatched. The CDR3 spans 16 residues. Germline-derived CDR1 and CDR2 are MGHRA and YSYEKL. This chain's CDR3 is CASSQAHHGRAVEQYF. DNA of the CDR3: TGCGCCAGCAGCCAAGCCCATCATGGGAGGGCCGTCGAGCAGTACTTC.

This clonotype came up many times. The V gene is TRBV6-4, the J gene TRBJ2-7; 9 bases are shared with TRBD1. The length of the CDR3 is 15 residues. J lost 5 bases, V lost 8 bases, and 13 bases had no gene match. Germline CDR1 reads MRHNA; CDR2 reads SNTAGT. The CDR3 coding sequence is TGTGCCAGCTCCACCGAGGCCGGGACAGGGAACGAGCAGTACTTC. It yields the protein CASSTEAGTGNEQYF.

Many counts were recorded for this clonotype. The chain couples TRBV30 to TRBJ2-3; D may be TRBD2 (7 bases). V was shortened by 4 bases and J by 6 bases, with 11 bases between the two germline ends. Per the germline V gene, CDR1 is GTSNPN and CDR2 is SVGIG (reference sequence). The CDR3 runs to 12 residues. CDR3 residues: CAWKEGGDTQYF. The CDR3 coding sequence is TGTGCCTGGAAGGAGGGGGGGGATACGCAGTATTTT.

The table lists this clonotype with a few counts. The chain couples TRBV11-3 to TRBJ2-5; D not resolved. Germline V gives CDR1 SGHNT, CDR2 YENEEA. V lost 0 bases and J lost 5, with 13 bases in between. The length of the CDR3 is 15 residues. The CDR3 loop is CASSLDPSGGETQYF. The CDR3 coding sequence is TGTGCCAGCAGCTTAGATCCCTCCGGTGGGGAGACCCAGTACTTC.

In this sample, this clonotype turned up many times. This rearrangement joins TRBV12-3 or TRBV12-4 to TRBJ2-5; 10 bases match TRBD2. V was pared by 3 bases and J by 5 bases, with 6 bases of the junction left unmatched. The CDR3 totals 15 residues. CDR3 in amino acids: CASSFQAGGSETQYF. The DNA for the CDR3 is TGTGCCAGCAGTTTCCAAGCGGGAGGGTCGGAGACCCAGTACTTC.

This clonotype has at least ten counts. The chain has TRBV5-5 and TRBJ2-5; D is possibly TRBD1 (6 bases). This CDR3 has 14 amino acids. CDR1 and CDR2 from the germline V gene are SGHKS and YYEKEE (reference sequence). The V gene lost 2 bases and the J gene lost 2 bases, with 10 bases spanning the gap. Written as DNA, the CDR3 is TGTGCCAGCAGCTTTTCTCAGGGGCAAGAGACCCAGTACTTC. It translates to CASSFSQGQETQYF.

This clonotype was picked up many times. This chain connects TRBV12-3 or TRBV12-4 to TRBJ2-6; D is undetermined. V was cut by 6 bases and J by 0 bases, with 6 bases left in between. This CDR3 region has 14 residues. The CDR3 protein is CASSPSSGANVLTF. CDR3 DNA: TGTGCCAGCAGCCCGTCCTCTGGGGCCAACGTCCTGACTTTC.

This clonotype was counted ten times or more. CDR3 region: CASSSYTGRETQYF. The CDR3 coding sequence is TGTGCCAGCAGTTCTTACACGGGACGGGAGACCCAGTACTTC. The chain recombines TRBV6-5 with TRBJ2-5; D tentatively fits TRBD1 or TRBD2 (5 bases each). V was clipped by 4 bases and J by 5 bases, with 14 bases between them. The CDR3 extends over 14 amino acids. Germline-derived CDR1 and CDR2 are MNHEY and SVGAGI.

The table lists this clonotype with many counts. V and J are TRBV6-1 and TRBJ2-7; 8 bases are a match to TRBD2. Trimming at V came to 6 bases and at J to 5 bases, leaving 12 bases not matched to a gene. This CDR3 has 15 amino acids. Looked up from germline, CDR1 is MNHNS and CDR2 is SASEGT. CDR3 in amino acids: CASSESGSINHEQYF. The DNA for the CDR3 is TGTGCCAGCAGCGAGAGCGGGAGTATTAACCACGAGCAGTACTTC.

This clonotype was seen at least ten times. A read error is possible here, since a much larger clone lies one base away. V and J are TRBV30 and TRBJ2-2; possible D gene TRBD1, 5 bases. The germline V and J ends were trimmed by 4 bases and 6 bases, with 15 bases remaining between them. Germline CDR1 GTSNPN, CDR2 SVGIG (reference sequence). The CDR3 covers 14 residues. The chain's CDR3 is CAWKQEFNAGELFF. The CDR3, as DNA: TGTGCCTGGAAACAGGAGTTCAACGCCGGGGAGCTGTTTTTT.

This clonotype has ten or more counts. The CDR3 nucleotides are TGCGCCAGCAGCCCCACCCCGATGGAGCAAGAGACCCAGTACTTC. It encodes CASSPTPMEQETQYF. V and J are TRBV5-1 and TRBJ2-5; no clear D gene. The length of the CDR3 is 15 residues. Germline CDR1 SGHRS, CDR2 YFSETQ. Trimming took off 4 bases at V and 2 bases at J, with 15 bases between the two ends.

In its sample, this clonotype was seen a few times. The CDR3 region is CASSIFGGMPYEQYF. The CDR3 DNA follows: TGTGCCAGTAGTATATTCGGTGGGATGCCCTACGAGCAGTACTTC. The chain has TRBV19 and TRBJ2-7, with D unresolved. Trimming took 2 bases from V and 2 from J, leaving 13 bases between them. The germline V gene encodes CDR1 LNHDA and CDR2 SQIVND (reference sequence). CDR3 length equals 15 residues. The full variable domain, completed using reference TRBV19 and TRBJ2-7, is DGGITQSPKYLFRKEGQNVTLSCEQNLNHDAMYWYRQDPGQGLRLIYYSQIVNDFQKGDIAEGYSVSREKKESFPLTVTSAQKNPTAFYLCASSIFGGMPYEQYFGPGTRLTVT.

This clonotype has a count of ten or more. The chain employs TRBV11-2 and TRBJ2-7; possible D gene TRBD2, 6 bases. Trimming took 2 bases from V and 1 from J, leaving 12 bases between them. Looked up from germline, CDR1 is SGHAT and CDR2 is FQNNGV. This CDR3 region has 15 residues. The CDR3 is CASSLTAGRSYEQYF. As DNA, the CDR3 is TGTGCCAGCAGCTTAACGGCGGGACGGTCCTACGAGCAGTACTTC. The full variable domain, with the rest looked up from reference TRBV11-2 and TRBJ2-7, is EAGVAQSPRYKIIEKRQSVAFWCNPISGHATLYWYQQILGQGPKLLIQFQNNGVVDDSQLPKDRFSAERLKGVDSTLKIQPAKLEDSAVYLCASSLTAGRSYEQYFGPGTRLTVT.

This clonotype was observed many times. This sequence joins TRBV18 and TRBJ2-5; 9 bases line up with TRBD1. CDR1 is KGHSH and CDR2 is LQKENI in the germline V gene. The CDR3 is 14 residues long. The trim removed 0 bases at V and 7 bases at J, leaving 3 bases unmatched. In DNA, the CDR3 is TGTGCCAGCTCACCACCGGGACAGGGAGGGACCCAGTACTTC. Protein: CASSPPGQGGTQYF.

This clonotype was seen at least ten times. V and J are TRBV7-2 and TRBJ2-7; 9 positions agree with TRBD1. Trimming removed 2 bases from V and 6 bases from J; junction bases left unmatched: 11. The CDR3 loop spans 16 amino acids. Germline loops: CDR1 SGHTA, CDR2 FQGNSA. CDR3 loop: CASSLKFGDRATEQYF. CDR3 DNA sequence: TGTGCCAGCAGCTTAAAGTTTGGGGACAGGGCGACCGAGCAGTACTTC.